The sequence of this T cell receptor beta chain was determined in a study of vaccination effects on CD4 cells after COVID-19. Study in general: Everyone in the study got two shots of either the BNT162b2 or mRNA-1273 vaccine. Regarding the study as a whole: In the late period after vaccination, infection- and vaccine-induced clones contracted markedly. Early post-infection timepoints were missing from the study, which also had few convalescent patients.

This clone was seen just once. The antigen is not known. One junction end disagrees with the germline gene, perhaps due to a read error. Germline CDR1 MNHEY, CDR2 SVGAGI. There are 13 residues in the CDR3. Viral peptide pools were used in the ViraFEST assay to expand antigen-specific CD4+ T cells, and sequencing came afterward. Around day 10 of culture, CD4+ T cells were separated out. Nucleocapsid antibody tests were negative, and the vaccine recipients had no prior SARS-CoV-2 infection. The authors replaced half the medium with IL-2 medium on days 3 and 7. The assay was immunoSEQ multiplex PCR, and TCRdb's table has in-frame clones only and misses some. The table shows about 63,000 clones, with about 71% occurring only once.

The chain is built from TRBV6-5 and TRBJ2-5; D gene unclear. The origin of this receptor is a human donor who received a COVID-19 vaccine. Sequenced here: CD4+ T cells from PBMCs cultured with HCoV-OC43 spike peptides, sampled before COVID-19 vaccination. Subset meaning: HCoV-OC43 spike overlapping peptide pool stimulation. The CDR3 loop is CASTTRIQEAQYF. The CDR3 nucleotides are TGTGCCAGCACAACACGAATACAAGAGGCCCAGTACTTC.